This TCR beta chain derives from a study of T cell responses to AZD1222 COVID-19 vaccine. Study as a whole: Doses given second, at about 4 or about 12 weeks, were pooled. General study results and limits: Clonal diversity was possibly underestimated; the donors were predominantly white British and more often female. Recipients of AZD1222 seropositive at baseline numbered only 5 to 7. Close to half of all spike-specific TCRs reportedly target regions of the variants that are unmutated.

Germline loops: CDR1 MDHEN, CDR2 SYDVKM. This CDR3 has 11 residues. The V and J ends lost 6 bases and 15 bases, in that order; junction bases with no gene match: 7. Here immunoSEQ multiplex PCR was the method, and the copy in TCRdb shows in-frame clones only, minus some. Among approximately 120,000 clones, 89% were seen once, and the ten largest hold 4.2%. A note on this clone: Its target is unknown.

This sequence joins TRBV28 and TRBJ1-5, with TRBD1 identical over 8 bases. The receptor comes from an adult in good health. The sequences come from peripheral blood, collected on day 0 of AZD1222 vaccination. The CDR3, as DNA: TGTGCCAGCAGCCTCGACAGGGGATTGCATTTT. It is translated as CASSLDRGLHF.